The 24 T cell receptor beta chains reported below all come from one sample, sequenced in a study of shared clonotypes between healthy human individuals. Assay used: immunoSEQ multiplex PCR; TCRdb lists only in-frame clones, some missing. Among around 530,000 clones, roughly 79% were seen once, and the ten largest hold 12%. Sequencing was done on a sample of PBMCs. Every receptor here comes from a woman aged 40 to 50 in good health. Some clones in this sample may be carry-over from other donors' samples.

The chain uses TRBV7-2 and TRBJ2-7; TRBD1 might be the D (5 bases). The CDR3 consists of 13 residues. V shed 5 bases and J shed 0 bases, with 8 bases lying between them. Germline V gene lookup returns CDR1 SGHTA and CDR2 FQGNSA. The CDR3 loop reads CASSQQASYEQYF. CDR3 coding DNA: TGTGCCAGCAGCCAACAGGCCTCCTACGAGCAGTACTTC.

The rearrangement joins TRBV19 to TRBJ1-2; D gene uncertain. V was shortened by 3 bases and J by 8 bases, with 10 bases between the two germline ends. Germline V gene lookup returns CDR1 LNHDA and CDR2 SQIVND (reference sequence). CDR3 length: 12 residues. Here the CDR3 reads CASSISARGYTF. Here the CDR3 DNA reads TGTGCCAGTAGTATTTCCGCACGAGGCTACACCTTC.

In this sample, this clone turned up a few times. This sequence joins TRBV7-6 and TRBJ2-3; the match to TRBD1 covers 11 bases. The length of the CDR3 is 18 residues. Germline trimming cut 0 bases from V and 4 bases from J; bases unmatched to any gene: 9. In germline, CDR1 is SGHVS, CDR2 FNYEAQ. In DNA form, the CDR3 reads TGTGCCAGCAGCTTAGCACCGGACAGGGGGCTTGGCGCAGATACGCAGTATTTT. Translated: CASSLAPDRGLGADTQYF.

The chain joins TRBV28 to TRBJ2-7; 7 bases line up with TRBD1. Looked up from germline, CDR1 is MDHEN and CDR2 is SYDVKM. CDR3 length: 13 residues. J lost 5 bases, V lost 10 bases, and 11 bases had no gene match. This CDR3 reads CATGGRGGNEQYF. The CDR3 nucleotides read TGTGCCACCGGCGGTAGAGGGGGCAACGAGCAGTACTTC.

The genes are TRBV11-2 and TRBJ2-7, with a tentative D call TRBD2 (6 bases). The CDR3 length is 15 residues. Germline CDR1 SGHAT, CDR2 FQNNGV. V was shortened by 1 base and J by 3 bases, with 13 bases between the two germline ends. CDR3 in DNA: TGTGCCAGCAGCTTAGCAACGGGAGACGGCTACGAGCAGTACTTC. Translation gives CASSLATGDGYEQYF.

This clone was found many times. This chain joins TRBV4-3 and TRBJ2-3; 8 bases map to TRBD2. There are 16 residues in the CDR3. Germline V gene data show CDR1 as LGHNA and CDR2 as YSLEER. V shed 0 bases and J 4 bases; nucleotides not matched to a gene: 6. CDR3 protein: CASSQETGAGADTQYF. CDR3 nucleotides: TGCGCCAGCAGCCAAGAGACGGGAGCGGGGGCAGATACGCAGTATTTT.

The chain combines TRBV4-1 with TRBJ2-1, with 7 bases that match TRBD2. Looked up from germline, CDR1 is MGHRA and CDR2 is YSYEKL. CDR3 length: 15 residues. V was pared by 3 bases and J by 3 bases, with 5 bases of the junction left unmatched. The CDR3 loop is CASSHPTSRYNEQFF. The CDR3 bases are TGCGCCAGCAGCCACCCGACTAGCCGCTACAATGAGCAGTTCTTC.

This clone was seen more than once but under ten times. This chain links TRBV9 with TRBJ2-2; 8 bases line up with TRBD1. The CDR3 loop spans 16 amino acids. Germline V gene data show CDR1 as SGDLS and CDR2 as YYNGEE. Germline trimming cut 4 bases from V and 3 bases from J; bases unmatched to any gene: 8. Here the CDR3 DNA reads TGTGCCAGCAGCCCCAGACAGGGGCTGGACACCGGGGAGCTGTTTTTT. Translating it yields CASSPRQGLDTGELFF.

This clone was recorded many times. V gene TRBV6-4 combines with J gene TRBJ2-1; possibly TRBD1 for D (5 bases). The germline V and J ends were trimmed by 6 bases and 5 bases, with 11 bases remaining between them. This CDR3 contains 13 residues. CDR1 and CDR2 (germline): MRHNA, SNTAGT. The CDR3 nucleotides read TGTGCCAGCAGCCCAGACAGCAACAATGAGCAGTTCTTC. It is translated as CASSPDSNNEQFF.

In this sample, this clone turned up once. The chain employs TRBV5-4 and TRBJ2-3; the D is unclear. Germline V gene data show CDR1 as SGHNT and CDR2 as YYREEE (reference sequence). CDR3 size: 16 residues. V was trimmed by 0 bases and J by 3 bases, leaving 14 bases between them. The CDR3 nucleotides are TGTGCCAGCAGCTTGGGCGACCCGGCACGGACAGATACGCAGTATTTT. This translates into CASSLGDPARTDTQYF. The whole variable domain, filled in from reference TRBV5-4 and TRBJ2-3, reads ETGVTQSPTHLIKTRGQQVTLRCSSQSGHNTVSWYQQALGQGPQFIFQYYREEENGRGNFPPRFSGLQFPNYSSELNVNALELDDSALYLCASSLGDPARTDTQYFGPGTRLTVL.

The rearrangement links TRBV28 to TRBJ2-2; D possibly corresponds to TRBD1 (6 bases). The CDR3 covers 15 residues. Per the germline V gene, CDR1 is MDHEN and CDR2 is SYDVKM. Trimming left V 6 bases short and J 0 bases short, with 11 bases between. CDR3 DNA sequence: TGTGCCAGCAGATTGACAGGCGCGAACACCGGGGAGCTGTTTTTT. Translating gives CASRLTGANTGELFF.

The rearrangement uses TRBV5-1 and TRBJ1-3; D possibly corresponds to TRBD1 (5 bases). Germline assignment: CDR1 SGHRS and CDR2 YFSETQ. The V and J ends lost 6 bases and 0 bases respectively, with 13 bases between them. The CDR3 totals 15 residues. CDR3 nucleotides: TGCGCCAGCACCAGGGACTTGAACTCTGGAAACACCATATATTTT. Amino acids: CASTRDLNSGNTIYF. The full variable domain, its missing parts supplied by reference TRBV5-1 and TRBJ1-3, is KAGVTQTPRYLIKTRGQQVTLSCSPISGHRSVSWYQQTPGQGLQFLFEYFSETQRNKGNFPGRFSGRQFSNSRSEMNVSTLELGDSALYLCASTRDLNSGNTIYFGEGSWLTVV.

The V gene is TRBV4-2, the J gene TRBJ1-2; no clear D gene. Germline CDR1 is LGHNA and CDR2 is YNFKEQ. Trimming pared 0 bases from V and 0 bases from J, leaving 17 bases between. CDR3 length: 18 residues. In DNA, the CDR3 is TGTGCCAGCAGCCAAGATAGTTGGTCGGCGGATGCTAACTATGGCTACACCTTC. Its protein is CASSQDSWSADANYGYTF.

The chain is built from TRBV7-3 and TRBJ2-7; no definite D call. Trimming left V 1 base short and J 5 bases short, with 15 bases between. Per germline, CDR1 SGHTA and CDR2 FQGTGA. The CDR3 contains 15 residues. The CDR3 DNA is TGTGCCAGCAGCTTAAATCCCGGTCCGTATGACGAGCAGTACTTC. It specifies CASSLNPGPYDEQYF.

This clone was seen more than once but under ten times. In DNA form, the CDR3 reads TGCGCCAGCAGCCAAGCAAACACTGAAGCTTTCTTT. It is translated as CASSQANTEAFF. V gene TRBV4-1 combines with J gene TRBJ1-1, with D unresolved. This CDR3 spans 12 amino acids. V was clipped by 1 base and J by 2 bases, with 2 bases between them. From germline, CDR1 is MGHRA and CDR2 YSYEKL.

The chain is built from TRBV7-8 and TRBJ2-1; TRBD2 aligns across 7 bases. Germline trimming cut 3 bases from V and 8 bases from J; bases unmatched to any gene: 4. Germline V gives CDR1 SGHVS, CDR2 FQNEAQ. The CDR3 has 13 residues. CDR3 residues: CASSFLTSHEQFF. The CDR3 coding sequence is TGTGCCAGCAGCTTTTTGACTAGCCATGAGCAGTTCTTC.

This chain links TRBV30 with TRBJ1-6, with 11 nucleotides matching TRBD1. J was trimmed by 8 bases and V by 0 bases; bases with no gene match: 3. Germline V gives CDR1 GTSNPN, CDR2 SVGIG (reference sequence). The CDR3 is made up of 15 amino acids. CDR3 region: CAWSVWDRGDSPLHF. As DNA, the CDR3 is TGTGCCTGGAGTGTATGGGACAGGGGGGATTCACCCCTCCACTTT.

This chain uses TRBV5-8 with TRBJ2-7; no firm D call. V was clipped by 4 bases and J by 0 bases, with 14 bases between them. Germline values: CDR1 SGHTS, CDR2 YDEGEE. The CDR3 is made up of 15 amino acids. The DNA for the CDR3 is TGTGCCAGCAGCCAAGAGTCTGGCAGCTCCTACGAGCAGTACTTC. Translation gives CASSQESGSSYEQYF.

This chain joins TRBV11-2 and TRBJ2-7; TRBD2 matches at 7 bases. The CDR3 extends over 15 amino acids. The V segment lost 1 base and the J segment 5 bases; nucleotides outside the gene matches: 8. Germline CDR1 is SGHAT and CDR2 is FQNNGV. Written as DNA, the CDR3 is TGTGCCAGCAGCTTAGGTGCGGGAGCTTACCACGAGCAGTACTTC. Translating it yields CASSLGAGAYHEQYF.

Details on this clone: This sequence is one base from a far larger clone and is likely a read error. Other DNA variants within this sample encode the same CDR3. This rearrangement joins TRBV5-3 to TRBJ2-7; no clear D. TRBV5-3 is classed as an ORF, of uncertain function. This CDR3 region has 13 residues. The DNA of the CDR3 is TGCGCCAGCAGCCTCTCCTCCATCCACGAGCAGTACTTC. This sequence encodes CASSLSSIHEQYF.

This chain links TRBV19 with TRBJ1-1; 9 positions match TRBD1. V lost 6 bases to trimming and J lost 6 bases; unmatched junction nucleotides: 8. The CDR3 is 14 residues long. Germline CDR1 is LNHDA and CDR2 is SQIVND (reference sequence). The CDR3 DNA follows: TGTGCCAGTAGACCCTTGGACAGGGGACCTGAAGCTTTCTTT. Its translation: CASRPLDRGPEAFF.

The chain has TRBV5-1 and TRBJ2-7, with D tentatively TRBD1 (6 bases). The CDR3 runs to 13 residues. The V end was cut by 0 bases, the J end by 6 bases, with 10 bases between. Germline CDR1 reads SGHRS; CDR2 reads YFSETQ. The CDR3 bases are TGCGCCAGCAGCTTGGAGGGGGTGGTCGAGCAGTACTTC. This gives the protein CASSLEGVVEQYF.

This clone was seen just once. The J gene is TRBJ2-1, the V gene TRBV9; tentative D call: TRBD1 (6 bases). The germline V gene has CDR1 SGDLS and CDR2 YYNGEE. The V end lost 0 bases, the J end lost 7 bases, and 17 bases lay between the germline ends. The CDR3 consists of 16 residues. The CDR3 nucleotides read TGTGCCAGCAGCGTAGGGCAGGGGCGAATGAGGAATGAGCAGTTCTTC. Protein: CASSVGQGRMRNEQFF.

In its sample, this clone was seen once. The chain couples TRBV18 to TRBJ2-2; tentative D call: TRBD2 (5 bases). Trimming removed 3 bases at V and 0 bases at J, with 8 bases between. Germline CDR1 is KGHSH and CDR2 is LQKENI. The CDR3 has 15 residues. The CDR3 DNA follows: TGTGCCAGCTCACCGGACGGGGCGAACACCGGGGAGCTGTTTTTT. This sequence encodes CASSPDGANTGELFF.